Shown below are 8 T cell receptor beta chains from a single sample sequenced in a study of identical twins. MiXCR, applied by TCRdb to the 5' RACE reads, yields one record per CDR3 protein. Of some 190,000 distinct CDR3 sequences in the sample, about 15% are singletons; the top ten hold about 38%. These same records also appear under a second study, on T cells expressing NK-cell markers.

Specimen: CD8+ T cells sorted from blood. Source of these receptors: a woman between 18 and 29 years old in good health.

In its sample, this clonotype was seen a few times. The chain has TRBV11-1 and TRBJ2-7; D might be TRBD1 (6 bases). Germline V gene sequence: CDR1 SGHAT, CDR2 FQDESV (reference sequence). V lost 2 bases to trimming and J lost 5 bases, with 25 bases between them. The CDR3 has 18 residues. CDR3 loop: CASSLIPQGYSQGHEQYF. The CDR3 bases are TGTGCCAGCAGCTTAATCCCCCAAGGATATTCACAGGGCCACGAGCAGTACTTC.

V and J are TRBV7-9 and TRBJ1-2, with a weak D call TRBD1 (6 bases). Germline CDR1 is SEHNR and CDR2 is FQNEAQ (reference sequence). V was trimmed by 4 bases and J by 1 base, leaving 10 bases between them. The CDR3 length is 14 residues. This chain's CDR3 is CASSSTGFNYGYTF. In DNA, the CDR3 is TGTGCCAGCAGCTCGACAGGATTTAACTATGGCTACACCTTC.

This clonotype occurred a few times. The genes are TRBV20-1 and TRBJ2-1, with TRBD2 matching over 10 bases. The CDR3 runs 15 residues. V shed 4 bases, J shed 10 bases, and the junction held 13 bases outside the gene matches. From germline, CDR1 is DFQATT and CDR2 SNEGSKA (reference sequence). CDR3 DNA: TGCAGTGCTAAAGGAGGGCTAGCGGGAGTAGGGGAGCAGTTCTTC. Residues: CSAKGGLAGVGEQFF.

This chain uses TRBV7-3 with TRBJ2-1; D is unclear. Germline V gene lookup returns CDR1 SGHTA and CDR2 FQGTGA. The CDR3 covers 15 residues. The V end was cut by 0 bases, the J end by 13 bases, with 19 bases between. CDR3 sequence (DNA): TGTGCCAGCAGCTTAACCCCGGGCCCGGCCCTTCCACAGTTCTTC. Translating it yields CASSLTPGPALPQFF.

This clonotype was seen a few times. This rearrangement joins TRBV3-1 to TRBJ2-1; D assignment may be TRBD1 or TRBD2 (5 bases each). Looked up from germline, CDR1 is LGHDT and CDR2 is YNNKEL (reference sequence). CDR3 length: 16 residues. Trimming left V 4 bases short and J 2 bases short, with 15 bases between. This CDR3 reads CASSLGTAQAYNEQFF. The CDR3 DNA reads TGTGCCAGCAGCCTAGGGACGGCCCAGGCCTACAATGAGCAGTTCTTC.

This clonotype has a handful of counts. The chain employs TRBV7-9 and TRBJ2-7, with 10 bases lining up with TRBD1. Germline loops: CDR1 SEHNR, CDR2 FQNEAQ (reference sequence). The CDR3 covers 15 residues. V trimming: 3 bases; J trimming: 5 bases; junction bases outside the gene matches: 7. CDR3 region: CASSFKGQGFNEQYF. The CDR3 nucleotides are TGTGCCAGCAGCTTCAAGGGACAGGGGTTCAACGAGCAGTACTTC.

There are a few counts of this clonotype. The V call is TRBV12-3 or TRBV12-4, the J call TRBJ2-3, with 9 bases lining up with TRBD1. This CDR3 region has 15 residues. V shed 5 bases, J shed 5 bases, and the junction held 8 bases outside the gene matches. This chain's CDR3 is CASSLYRGQGDTQYF. The CDR3 bases are TGTGCCAGCAGTCTCTACAGGGGGCAGGGAGATACGCAGTATTTT.

This clonotype has only a few counts. J is TRBJ2-5 and V is TRBV6-5; a possible D gene is TRBD1 (5 bases). CDR3 size: 13 residues. Between the trimmed V and J ends, which lost 4 bases and 4 bases, there was a span of 10 bases. The germline V gene has CDR1 MNHEY and CDR2 SVGAGI. The CDR3 nucleotides are TGTGCCAGCAGTTTCCTAGGGGCAGAGACCCAGTACTTC. Amino acids: CASSFLGAETQYF.